Within the sample, the clone carrying this T cell receptor (beta chain) is medium-sized (0.01 to 0.1%). Its antigen is currently unknown. Treatment meaning: roughly 10-day PBMC culture with coronavirus spike peptide pools or control peptides (ViraFEST assay). Sequenced with the Oncomine TCR Beta short-read assay was DNA taken from cultured CD4+ T cells. One entry per CDR3 protein results from TCRdb running MiXCR on the PCR reads. The table shows 4,100 or so distinct CDR3 sequences, with around 21% occurring only once. The data originate from a study of vaccination and CD4 T cells after COVID-19. Per the germline V gene, CDR1 is KGHSH and CDR2 is LQKENI. This CDR3 comprises 14 residues. V lost 5 bases to trimming and J lost 8 bases; unmatched junction nucleotides: 9.

The sequenced sample consisted of CD4+ T cells from blood, cultured in vitro. The V call is TRBV18, the J call TRBJ1-1, with 9 bases matching TRBD1. The receptor was derived from a human donor who had recovered from COVID-19. This CDR3 is CASSSGTGSVEAFF. CDR3 DNA sequence: TGTGCCAGCTCATCCGGGACAGGGTCGGTGGAAGCTTTCTTT.